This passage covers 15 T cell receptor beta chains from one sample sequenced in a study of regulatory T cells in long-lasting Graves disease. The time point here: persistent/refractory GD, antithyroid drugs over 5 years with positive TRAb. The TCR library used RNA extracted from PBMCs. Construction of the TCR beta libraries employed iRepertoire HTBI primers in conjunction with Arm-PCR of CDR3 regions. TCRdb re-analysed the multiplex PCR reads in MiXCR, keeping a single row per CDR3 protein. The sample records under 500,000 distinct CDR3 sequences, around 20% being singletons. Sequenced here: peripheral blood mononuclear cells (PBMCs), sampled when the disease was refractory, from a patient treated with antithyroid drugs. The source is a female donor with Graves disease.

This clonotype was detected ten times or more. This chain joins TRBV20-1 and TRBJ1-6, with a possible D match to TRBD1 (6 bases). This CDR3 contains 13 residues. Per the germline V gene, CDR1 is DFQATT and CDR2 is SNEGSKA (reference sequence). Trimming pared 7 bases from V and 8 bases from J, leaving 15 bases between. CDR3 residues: CSGRTAVDSPLHF. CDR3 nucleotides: TGCAGTGGAAGGACAGCTGTTGATTCACCCCTCCACTTT.

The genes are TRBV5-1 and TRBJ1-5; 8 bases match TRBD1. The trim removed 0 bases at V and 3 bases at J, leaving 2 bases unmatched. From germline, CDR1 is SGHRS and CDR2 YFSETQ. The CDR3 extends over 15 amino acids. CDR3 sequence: CASSLEGQANQPQHF. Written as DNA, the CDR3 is TGCGCCAGCAGCTTGGAGGGACAGGCCAATCAGCCCCAGCATTTT.

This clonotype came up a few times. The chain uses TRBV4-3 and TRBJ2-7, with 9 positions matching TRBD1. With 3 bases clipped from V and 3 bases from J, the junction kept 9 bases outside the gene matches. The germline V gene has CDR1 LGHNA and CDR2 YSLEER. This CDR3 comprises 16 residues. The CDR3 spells CASSQATQGAGYEQYF. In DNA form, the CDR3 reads TGCGCCAGCAGCCAGGCGACACAGGGGGCCGGCTACGAGCAGTACTTC.

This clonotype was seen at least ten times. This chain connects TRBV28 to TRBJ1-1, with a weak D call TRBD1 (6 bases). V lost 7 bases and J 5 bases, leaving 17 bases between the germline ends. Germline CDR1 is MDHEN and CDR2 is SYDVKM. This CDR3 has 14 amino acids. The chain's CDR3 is CASTQQGIVTEAFF. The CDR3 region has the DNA TGTGCCAGCACCCAGCAGGGGATCGTGACTGAAGCTTTCTTT.

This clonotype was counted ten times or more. The DNA for the CDR3 is TGTGCCTACCTAGGCCGCGGGTACGAGCAGTACTTC. Translation gives CAYLGRGYEQYF. This chain connects TRBV30 to TRBJ2-7, with a weak D call TRBD2 (5 bases). The V end lost 7 bases, the J end lost 4 bases, and 14 bases lay between the germline ends. The CDR3 loop spans 12 amino acids. Germline-derived CDR1 and CDR2 are GTSNPN and SVGIG (reference sequence).

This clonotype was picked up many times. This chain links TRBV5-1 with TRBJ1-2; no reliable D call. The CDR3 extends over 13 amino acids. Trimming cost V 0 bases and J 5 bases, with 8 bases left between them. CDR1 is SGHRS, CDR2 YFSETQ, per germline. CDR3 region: CASSLGQIYGYTF. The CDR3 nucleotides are TGCGCCAGCAGCTTGGGTCAGATTTATGGCTACACCTTC.

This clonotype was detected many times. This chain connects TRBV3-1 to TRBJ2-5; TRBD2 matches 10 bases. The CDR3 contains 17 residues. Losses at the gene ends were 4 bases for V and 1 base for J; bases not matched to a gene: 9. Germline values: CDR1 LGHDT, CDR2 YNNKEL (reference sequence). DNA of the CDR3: TGTGCCAGCAGCCTTCTAGCTAGCGGGAGAATCCAAGAGACCCAGTACTTC. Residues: CASSLLASGRIQETQYF.

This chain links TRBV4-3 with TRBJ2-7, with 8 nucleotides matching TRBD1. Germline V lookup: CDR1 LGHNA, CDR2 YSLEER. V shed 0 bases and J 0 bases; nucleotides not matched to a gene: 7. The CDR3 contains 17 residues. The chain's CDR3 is CASSQDPTGGTSYEQYF. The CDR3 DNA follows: TGCGCCAGCAGCCAAGATCCCACAGGGGGAACCTCCTACGAGCAGTACTTC.

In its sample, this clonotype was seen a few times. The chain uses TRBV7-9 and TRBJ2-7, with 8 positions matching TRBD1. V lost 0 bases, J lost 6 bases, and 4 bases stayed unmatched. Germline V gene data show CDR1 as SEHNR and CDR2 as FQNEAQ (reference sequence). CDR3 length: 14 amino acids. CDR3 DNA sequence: TGTGCCAGCAGCTTAGCTTCGACAGGGGTCGAGCAGTACTTC. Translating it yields CASSLASTGVEQYF.

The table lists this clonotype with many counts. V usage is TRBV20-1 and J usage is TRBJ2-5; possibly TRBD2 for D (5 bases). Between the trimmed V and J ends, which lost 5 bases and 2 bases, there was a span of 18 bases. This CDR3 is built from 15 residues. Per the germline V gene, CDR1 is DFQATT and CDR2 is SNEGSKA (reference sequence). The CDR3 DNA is TGCAGTGCTCAAGGTGTGGAGGACTTTCAAGAGACCCAGTACTTC. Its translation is CSAQGVEDFQETQYF.

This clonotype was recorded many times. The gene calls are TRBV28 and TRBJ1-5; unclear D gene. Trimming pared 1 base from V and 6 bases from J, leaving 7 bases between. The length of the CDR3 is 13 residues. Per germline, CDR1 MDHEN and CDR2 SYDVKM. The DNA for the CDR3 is TGTGCCAGCAGTTTATCATTGGGTCAGCCCCAGCATTTT. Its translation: CASSLSLGQPQHF.

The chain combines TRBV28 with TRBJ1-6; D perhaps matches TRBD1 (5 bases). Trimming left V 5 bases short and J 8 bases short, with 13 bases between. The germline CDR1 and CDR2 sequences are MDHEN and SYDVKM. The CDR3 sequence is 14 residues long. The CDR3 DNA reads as TGTGCCAGCAGTGTAACCGGGACCCATTCACCCCTCCACTTT. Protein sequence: CASSVTGTHSPLHF.

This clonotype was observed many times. The CDR3 DNA is TGTGCCAGCAGTTTACAGGGGCCGAAAGCGAACACTGAAGCTTTCTTT. As protein: CASSLQGPKANTEAFF. This rearrangement joins TRBV27 to TRBJ1-1; perhaps TRBD1 as D (6 bases). CDR1 and CDR2 (germline): MNHEY, SMNVEV (reference sequence). The CDR3 sequence is 16 residues long. Trimming removed 2 bases from V and 1 base from J, with 14 bases in between.

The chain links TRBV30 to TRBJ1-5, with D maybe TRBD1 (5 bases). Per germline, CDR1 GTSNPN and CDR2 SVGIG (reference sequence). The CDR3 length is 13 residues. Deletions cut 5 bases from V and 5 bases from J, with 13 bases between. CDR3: CAWAGTTDQPQHF. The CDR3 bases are TGTGCCTGGGCCGGGACGACGGATCAGCCCCAGCATTTT.

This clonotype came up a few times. CDR3 sequence: CASSPDGYSNQPQHF. The CDR3 nucleotides are TGCGCCAGCAGCCCGGACGGATATAGCAATCAGCCCCAGCATTTT. The chain couples TRBV5-1 to TRBJ1-5, with D hard to call. The germline gives CDR1 SGHRS, CDR2 YFSETQ. The CDR3 totals 15 residues. With 4 bases removed from V and 0 bases from J, the gap between germline ends came to 11 bases. Supplemented by reference TRBV5-1 and TRBJ1-5, the full variable domain reads KAGVTQTPRYLIKTRGQQVTLSCSPISGHRSVSWYQQTPGQGLQFLFEYFSETQRNKGNFPGRFSGRQFSNSRSEMNVSTLELGDSALYLCASSPDGYSNQPQHFGDGTRLSIL.